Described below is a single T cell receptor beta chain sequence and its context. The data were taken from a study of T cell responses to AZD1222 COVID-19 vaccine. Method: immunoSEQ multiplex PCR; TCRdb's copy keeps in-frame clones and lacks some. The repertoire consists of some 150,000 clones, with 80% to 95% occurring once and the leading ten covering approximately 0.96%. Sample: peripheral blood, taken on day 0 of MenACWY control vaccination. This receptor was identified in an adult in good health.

CDR3 sequence: CASSWARTDNEQFF. Here the CDR3 DNA reads TGTGCCAGCAGTTGGGCTCGGACGGATAATGAGCAGTTCTTC. The V gene is TRBV6-2 or TRBV6-3, the J gene TRBJ2-1, with D unclear. Germline V gives CDR1 MNHEY, CDR2 SVGEGT. The CDR3 is 14 amino acids. V was clipped by 4 bases and J by 7 bases, with 14 bases between them.